A selection of T cell receptor beta chains follows, all from one sample in a study of CD4 and CD8 cells across lung adenocarcinoma regions. TCRdb re-called the PCR reads with MiXCR, one entry per CDR3 protein. The sample consists of 12,000 or so distinct CDR3 sequences, approximately 50% of them appearing once. The sequencing sample was made of CD8+ T cells from the margin of a lung tumor. The receptors here all came from a male donor with lung adenocarcinoma. The CD4 and CD8 labels of this study may be unreliable. Each CDR3 is given with its conserved first and last residue. The D gene is left open where the match is weak. Size is stated for part of the rows, as once, few or many counts, or as a class when the clone is expanded.

d_gene: TRBD1; j_gene: TRBJ2-3; v_gene: TRBV6-1; abundance: .; CDR3aa: CASRRGRQGIFTDTQYF; CDR3nt: TGTGCCAGCAGGAGGGGTCGACAGGGAATATTCACAGATACGCAGTATTTT
d_gene: TRBD2; j_gene: TRBJ2-3; v_gene: TRBV6-1; abundance: .; CDR3aa: CARGRAGRDKDTQYF; CDR3nt: TGTGCCAGGGGGAGGGCTGGCCGAGACAAAGATACCCAGTATTTC
d_gene: .; j_gene: TRBJ2-7; v_gene: TRBV10-3; abundance: few; CDR3aa: CATAKTPGVWPYNEQYF; CDR3nt: TGTGCCACCGCAAAAACCCCTGGGGTTTGGCCGTACAATGAGCAGTACTTC
d_gene: TRBD1; j_gene: TRBJ2-1; v_gene: TRBV6-1; abundance: .; CDR3aa: CASSRSTGTGANEQFF; CDR3nt: TGTGCCAGCAGTAGATCTACCGGGACAGGGGCCAATGAGCAGTTCTTC
d_gene: .; j_gene: TRBJ2-1; v_gene: TRBV6-6; abundance: medium-sized; CDR3aa: CASSQGIGYEQFF; CDR3nt: TGTGCCAGCAGTCAGGGAATCGGATATGAGCAGTTCTTC
d_gene: .; j_gene: TRBJ2-5; v_gene: TRBV6-1; abundance: .; CDR3aa: CASIMGGQETQYF; CDR3nt: TGTGCCAGCATAATGGGGGGCCAAGAGACCCAGTACTTT
d_gene: .; j_gene: TRBJ2-7; v_gene: TRBV27; abundance: .; CDR3aa: CASSLTRGYEQYF; CDR3nt: TGTGCCAGCAGTCTTACTAGAGGCTACGAGCAGTACTTC
d_gene: TRBD2; j_gene: TRBJ2-2; v_gene: TRBV27; abundance: .; CDR3aa: CASIGLGSTRGTGELFF; CDR3nt: TGTGCCAGCATCGGGTTGGGTAGTACGCGGGGGACCGGGGAGCTGTTTTTT
d_gene: TRBD1; j_gene: TRBJ2-2; v_gene: TRBV6-1; abundance: medium-sized; CDR3aa: CASWDRVNTGELFF; CDR3nt: TGTGCCAGCTGGGACAGGGTAAACACCGGGGAGCTGTTTTTT
d_gene: TRBD2; j_gene: TRBJ2-7; v_gene: TRBV27; abundance: medium-sized; CDR3aa: CASSLQGGTGLAGNTYEQYF; CDR3nt: TGTGCCAGCAGTTTACAGGGGGGTACCGGACTAGCGGGAAACACCTACGAGCAGTACTTC